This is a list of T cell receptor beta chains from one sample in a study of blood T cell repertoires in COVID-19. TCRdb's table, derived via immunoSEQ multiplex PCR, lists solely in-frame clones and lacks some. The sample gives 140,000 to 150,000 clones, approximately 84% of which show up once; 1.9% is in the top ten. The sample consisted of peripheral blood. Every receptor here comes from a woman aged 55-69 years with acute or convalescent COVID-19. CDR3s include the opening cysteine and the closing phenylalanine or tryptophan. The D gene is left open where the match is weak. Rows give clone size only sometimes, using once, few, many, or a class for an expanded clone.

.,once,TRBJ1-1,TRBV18,TGTGCCAGCTCCAAAACTACAGGCGAGACTGAAGCTTTCTTT,CASSKTTGETEAFF
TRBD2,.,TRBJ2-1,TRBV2,TGTGCCAGCAGCGGAAGCGGGAGGGCCGGTGAGCAGTTCTTC,CASSGSGRAGEQFF
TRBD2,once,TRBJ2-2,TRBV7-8,TGTGCCAGCAGCTCAATACTAGCGGGCACCGGGGAGCTGTTTTTT,CASSSILAGTGELFF
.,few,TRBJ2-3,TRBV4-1,TGCGCCAGCAGCCAAACAGGAGCAGGCTTCACAGATACGCAGTATTTT,CASSQTGAGFTDTQYF
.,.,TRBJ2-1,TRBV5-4,TGTGCCAGCAGCTCCGCCGGGACTCAGCGTGAGCAGTTCTTC,CASSSAGTQREQFF
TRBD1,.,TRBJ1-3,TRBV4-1,TGCGCCAGCAGCCAAGTGACAGGGTTTGGAAACACCATATATTTT,CASSQVTGFGNTIYF
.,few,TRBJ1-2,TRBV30,TGTGCCTGGAGTTCGGCCGGGACACCCTGGGATGGCTACACCTTC,CAWSSAGTPWDGYTF
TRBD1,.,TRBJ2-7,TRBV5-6,TGTGCCAGCAGCTTCGGACAGGGAGGAAAGCAGTACTTC,CASSFGQGGKQYF
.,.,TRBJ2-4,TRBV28,TGTGCCAGCAGTGAAACGGGATTAGCCAAAAACATTCAGTACTTC,CASSETGLAKNIQYF
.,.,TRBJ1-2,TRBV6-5,TGTGCCAGCGGGGGGGGGCAGGGGCGGACCGGCTACACCTTC,CASGGGQGRTGYTF
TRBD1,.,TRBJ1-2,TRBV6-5,TGTGCCAGCAGTATGCAACCGACAGGGATGTATGGCTACACCTTC,CASSMQPTGMYGYTF
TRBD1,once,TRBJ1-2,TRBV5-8,TGTGCCAGCAGTCCGGGACAGGGGACTATGAACTATGGCTACACCTTC,CASSPGQGTMNYGYTF
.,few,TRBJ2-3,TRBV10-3,TGTGCCATCAGCGACAGGCCTAACACAGATACGCAGTATTTT,CAISDRPNTDTQYF
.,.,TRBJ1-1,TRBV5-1,TGCGCCAGCAGTACAGGTGGGAACACTGAAGCTTTCTTT,CASSTGGNTEAFF
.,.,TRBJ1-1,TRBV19,TGTGCCAGTAGTATAGATCGGGCGGGAACAAGTGAAGCTTTCTTT,CASSIDRAGTSEAFF
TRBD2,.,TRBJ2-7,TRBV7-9,TGTGCCAGCAGCCCAACTAGCGGGAGTCGTTCCTACGAGCAGTACTTC,CASSPTSGSRSYEQYF
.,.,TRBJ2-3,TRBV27,TGTGCCAGCAGTTTTCTTAGCGGGACAGGCACAGATACGCAGTATTTT,CASSFLSGTGTDTQYF
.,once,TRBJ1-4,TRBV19,TGTGCCAGTAGTATAAGCGGGACAACCTGGGATGAAAAACTGTTTTTT,CASSISGTTWDEKLFF
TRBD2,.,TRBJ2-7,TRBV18,TGTGCCAGCTCACCAGGGCGGGGGAACGAGCAGTACTTC,CASSPGRGNEQYF
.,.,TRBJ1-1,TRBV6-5,TGTGCCAGCAGAGACAGTACTGAAGCTTTCTTT,CASRDSTEAFF
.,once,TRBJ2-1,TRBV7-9,TGTGCCAGCAGCTTAACTGGGCGGGGGGACAGTACGTTCTTC,CASSLTGRGDSTFF
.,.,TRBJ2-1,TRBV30,TGTGCCTGGAGGTTACGACTCTACGGAGGTAATGAGCAGTTCTTC,CAWRLRLYGGNEQFF